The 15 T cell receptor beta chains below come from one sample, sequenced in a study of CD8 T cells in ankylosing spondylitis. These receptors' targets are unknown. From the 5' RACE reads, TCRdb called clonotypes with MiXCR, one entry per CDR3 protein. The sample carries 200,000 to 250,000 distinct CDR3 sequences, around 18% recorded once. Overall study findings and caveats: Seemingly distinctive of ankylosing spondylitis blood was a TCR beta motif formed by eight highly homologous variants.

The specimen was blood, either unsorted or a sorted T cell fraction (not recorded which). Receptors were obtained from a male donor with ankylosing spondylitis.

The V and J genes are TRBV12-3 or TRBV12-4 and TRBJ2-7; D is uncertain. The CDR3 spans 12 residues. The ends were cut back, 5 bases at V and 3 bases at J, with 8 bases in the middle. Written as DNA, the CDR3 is TGTGCCAGCAGTAATTCGGGCTACGAGCAGTACTTC. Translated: CASSNSGYEQYF.

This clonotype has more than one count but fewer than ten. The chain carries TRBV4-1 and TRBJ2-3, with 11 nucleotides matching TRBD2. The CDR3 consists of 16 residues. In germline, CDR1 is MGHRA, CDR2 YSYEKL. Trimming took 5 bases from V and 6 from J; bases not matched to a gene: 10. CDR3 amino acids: CASSEGPSGRIDTQYF. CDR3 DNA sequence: TGCGCCAGCAGCGAAGGCCCTAGCGGGAGGATCGATACGCAGTATTTT.

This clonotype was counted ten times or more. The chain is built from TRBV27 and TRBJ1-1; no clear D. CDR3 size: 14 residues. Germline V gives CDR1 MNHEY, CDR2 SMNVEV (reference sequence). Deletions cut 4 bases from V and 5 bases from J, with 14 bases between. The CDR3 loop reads CASSWTRGGTEAFF. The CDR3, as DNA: TGTGCCAGCAGTTGGACCCGAGGTGGGACTGAAGCTTTCTTT.

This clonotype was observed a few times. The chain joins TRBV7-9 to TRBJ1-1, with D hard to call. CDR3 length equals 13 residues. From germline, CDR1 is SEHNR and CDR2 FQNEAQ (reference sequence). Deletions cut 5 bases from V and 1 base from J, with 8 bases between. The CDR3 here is CASSPTSNTEAFF. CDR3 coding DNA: TGTGCCAGCAGCCCGACATCGAACACTGAAGCTTTCTTT.

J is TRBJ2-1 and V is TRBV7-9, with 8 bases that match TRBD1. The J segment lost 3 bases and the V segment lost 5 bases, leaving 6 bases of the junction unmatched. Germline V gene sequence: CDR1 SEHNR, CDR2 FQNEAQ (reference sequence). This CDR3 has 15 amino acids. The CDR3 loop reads CASSPRQGIYNEQFF. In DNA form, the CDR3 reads TGTGCCAGCAGCCCCCGACAGGGGATCTACAATGAGCAGTTCTTC.

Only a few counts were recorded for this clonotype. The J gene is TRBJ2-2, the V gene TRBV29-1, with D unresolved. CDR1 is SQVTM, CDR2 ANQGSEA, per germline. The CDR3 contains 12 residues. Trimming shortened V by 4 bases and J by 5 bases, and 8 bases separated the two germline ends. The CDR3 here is CSVVKLTGELFF. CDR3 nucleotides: TGCAGCGTTGTAAAACTTACCGGGGAGCTGTTTTTT.

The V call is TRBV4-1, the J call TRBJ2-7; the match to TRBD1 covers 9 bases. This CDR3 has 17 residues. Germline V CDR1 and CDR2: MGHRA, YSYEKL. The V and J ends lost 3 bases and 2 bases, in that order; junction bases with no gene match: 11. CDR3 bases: TGCGCCAGCAGCCATGGAGATCCGGGACAGGGTCCCTACGAGCAGTACTTC. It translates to CASSHGDPGQGPYEQYF.

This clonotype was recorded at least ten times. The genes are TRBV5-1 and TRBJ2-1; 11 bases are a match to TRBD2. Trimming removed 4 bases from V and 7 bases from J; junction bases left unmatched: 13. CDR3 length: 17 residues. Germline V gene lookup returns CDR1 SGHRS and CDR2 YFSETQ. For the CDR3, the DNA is TGCGCCAGCAGCCCCGCTAGCGGGGGGACTAAAGGGAATGAGCAGTTCTTC. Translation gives CASSPASGGTKGNEQFF. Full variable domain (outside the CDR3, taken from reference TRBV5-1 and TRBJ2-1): KAGVTQTPRYLIKTRGQQVTLSCSPISGHRSVSWYQQTPGQGLQFLFEYFSETQRNKGNFPGRFSGRQFSNSRSEMNVSTLELGDSALYLCASSPASGGTKGNEQFFGPGTRLTVL.

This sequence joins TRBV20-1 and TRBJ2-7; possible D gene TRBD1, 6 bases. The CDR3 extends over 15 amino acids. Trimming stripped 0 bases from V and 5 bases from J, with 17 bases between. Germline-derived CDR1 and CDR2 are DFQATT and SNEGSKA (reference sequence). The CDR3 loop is CSARDSRDKVDEQYF. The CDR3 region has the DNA TGCAGTGCTAGAGATTCCCGGGACAAGGTTGACGAGCAGTACTTC.

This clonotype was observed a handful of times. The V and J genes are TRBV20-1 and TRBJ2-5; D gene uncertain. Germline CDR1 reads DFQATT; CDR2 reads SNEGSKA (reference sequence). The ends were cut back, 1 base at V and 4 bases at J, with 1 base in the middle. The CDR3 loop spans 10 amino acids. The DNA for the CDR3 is TGCAGTGCTAGAGTAGAGACCCAGTACTTC. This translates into CSARVETQYF.

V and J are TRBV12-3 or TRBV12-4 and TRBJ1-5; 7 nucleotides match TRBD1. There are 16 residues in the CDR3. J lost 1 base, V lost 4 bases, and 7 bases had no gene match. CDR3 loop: CASSWEEGASNQPQHF. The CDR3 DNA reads TGTGCCAGCAGTTGGGAGGAGGGGGCAAGCAATCAGCCCCAGCATTTT.

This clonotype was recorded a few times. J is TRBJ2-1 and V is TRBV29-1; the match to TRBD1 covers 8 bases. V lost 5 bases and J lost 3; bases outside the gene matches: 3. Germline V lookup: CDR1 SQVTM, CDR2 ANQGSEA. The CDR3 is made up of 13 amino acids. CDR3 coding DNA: TGCAGCGTTTTCGGACAGGGCTACAATGAGCAGTTCTTC. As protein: CSVFGQGYNEQFF.

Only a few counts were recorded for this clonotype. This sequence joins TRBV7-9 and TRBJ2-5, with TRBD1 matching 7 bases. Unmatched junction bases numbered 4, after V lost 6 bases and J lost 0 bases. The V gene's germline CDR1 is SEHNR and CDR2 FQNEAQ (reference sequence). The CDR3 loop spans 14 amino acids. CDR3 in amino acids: CASRGDRNQETQYF. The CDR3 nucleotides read TGTGCCAGCAGAGGGGACAGAAACCAAGAGACCCAGTACTTC. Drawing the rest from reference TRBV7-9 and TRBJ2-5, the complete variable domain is DTGVSQNPRHKITKRGQNVTFRCDPISEHNRLYWYRQTLGQGPEFLTYFQNEAQLEKSRLLSDRFSAERPKGSFSTLEIQRTEQGDSAMYLCASRGDRNQETQYFGPGTRLLVL.

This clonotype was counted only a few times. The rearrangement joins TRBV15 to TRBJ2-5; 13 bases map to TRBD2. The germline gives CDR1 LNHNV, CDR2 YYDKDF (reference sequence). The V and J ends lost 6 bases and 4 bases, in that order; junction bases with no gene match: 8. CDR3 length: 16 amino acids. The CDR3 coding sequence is TGTGCCACCAGGAAGACTAGCGGGAGGCAATCAGAGACCCAGTACTTC. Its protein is CATRKTSGRQSETQYF.

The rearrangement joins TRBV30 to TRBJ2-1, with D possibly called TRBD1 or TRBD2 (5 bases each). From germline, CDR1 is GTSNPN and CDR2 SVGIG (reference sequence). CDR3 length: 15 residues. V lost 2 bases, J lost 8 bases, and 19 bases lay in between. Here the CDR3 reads CAWSQPPLSGHEQFF. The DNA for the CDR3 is TGTGCCTGGAGTCAACCACCTCTGTCGGGACATGAGCAGTTCTTC.